This T cell receptor beta chain was captured in a study of blood T cell repertoires in COVID-19. Study summary: Sources were T cells, B-cell-depleted T cells, or PBMCs; the material itself was cDNA or gDNA.

Germline V gene data show CDR1 as SGHDN and CDR2 as FVKESK. J gave up 13 bases and V 3 bases, and 10 bases lay outside the gene matches. This CDR3 region has 15 residues. In the source study's methods: From reference gene primer amplification, estimates of nucleated cell counts were derived. Libraries were prepared by immunoSEQ multiplex PCR; TCRdb keeps only in-frame clonotypes and omits some of them. V and J calls and clone size are those listed in that table; D and trimming were worked out from the DNA. This table has 250,000 to 300,000 clones, 88% appearing once. While infection was still active, Seattle patients were enrolled and then followed longitudinally.

The J gene is TRBJ1-6, the V gene TRBV14, with 9 bases aligning to TRBD1. Sequencing was done on a sample of peripheral blood. This receptor was taken from a woman in her twenties or thirties with COVID-19, enrolled during active disease. The CDR3 nucleotides read TGTGCCAGCAGCCAGCAAACAGGGGGCAACGGTCCCCTCCACTTT. Translated, it gives CASSQQTGGNGPLHF.